These 22 T cell receptor beta chains came from one sample sequenced in a study of spatial heterogeneity in lung cancer. TCRdb redid the calling of the 5' RACE reads with MiXCR, one entry per CDR3 protein. The repertoire holds over 95,000 distinct CDR3 sequences, with roughly a tenth as singletons. Time point reported: blood at routine non-recurrence follow-up after resection. The sample here was PBMCs, taken at follow-up. The receptors originated from a female donor with early-stage non-small cell lung cancer.

This clonotype was seen a handful of times. The V and J genes are TRBV18 and TRBJ2-7; 8 bases agree with TRBD1. Germline V gene sequence: CDR1 KGHSH, CDR2 LQKENI. The CDR3 length is 13 residues. With 5 bases clipped from V and 6 bases from J, the junction kept 6 bases outside the gene matches. Here the CDR3 DNA reads TGTGCCAGCTCAGCGGACAGGGCAGGCGAGCAGTACGTC. This gives the protein CASSADRAGEQYV.

The chain combines TRBV5-1 with TRBJ2-1; possible D gene TRBD2, 5 bases. The CDR3 covers 15 residues. Germline V gene lookup returns CDR1 SGHRS and CDR2 YFSETQ. V was cut by 0 bases and J by 4 bases, with 11 bases left in between. In DNA, the CDR3 is TGCGCCAGCAGCTTGGACGGGGAGCCTTACAATGAGCAGTTCTTC. Its translation is CASSLDGEPYNEQFF.

This clonotype has at least ten counts. J is TRBJ2-5 and V is TRBV28; TRBD2 might be the D (6 bases). Germline V CDR1 and CDR2: MDHEN, SYDVKM. The ends were cut back, 6 bases at V and 1 base at J, with 15 bases in the middle. The CDR3 length is 15 residues. CDR3 DNA sequence: TGTGCCAGCAGCCCTATTAGCGGAGCCCAAGAGACCCAGTACTTC. It codes for CASSPISGAQETQYF.

This clonotype was counted between two and nine times. The chain combines TRBV11-1 with TRBJ2-1; 12 bases match TRBD2. The CDR3 extends over 17 amino acids. Germline loops: CDR1 SGHAT, CDR2 FQDESV (reference sequence). V lost 2 bases to trimming and J lost 9 bases; unmatched junction nucleotides: 11. CDR3 DNA: TGTGCCAGCAGCTTAAGTTTACTAGCGGGAGGCCGTTCTGAGCAGTTCTTC. This translates into CASSLSLLAGGRSEQFF.

A few counts support this clonotype. The CDR3 sequence: CASRGQGFGSYNEQFF. CDR3 in DNA: TGTGCCAGCAGAGGACAGGGGTTCGGGTCCTACAATGAGCAGTTCTTC. This chain uses TRBV27 with TRBJ2-1; 9 nucleotides agree with TRBD1. The CDR3 totals 16 residues. With V trimmed by 6 bases and J by 1 base, 7 bases remained unmatched. CDR1 and CDR2 from the germline V gene are MNHEY and SMNVEV (reference sequence).

In this sample, this clonotype turned up a few times. The chain couples TRBV9 to TRBJ1-5; 7 bases line up with TRBD1. Germline CDR1 SGDLS, CDR2 YYNGEE. The V and J ends lost 0 bases and 4 bases, in that order; junction bases with no gene match: 4. The CDR3 covers 15 residues. CDR3 coding DNA: TGTGCCAGCAGCGTAGACGCAGGGGGAAATCAGCCCCAGCATTTT. Its translation: CASSVDAGGNQPQHF.

Turning to this clonotype: Since a much larger clone is just one base distant, this may be a read error. The CDR3 here is CASTPGVRGGYGYTF. As DNA, the CDR3 is TGTGCCAGCACCCCTGGGGTCAGGGGAGGCTATGGCTACACCTTC. The chain joins TRBV28 to TRBJ1-2, with D tentatively TRBD1 (6 bases). V lost 7 bases and J lost 4, with 19 bases in between. The germline V gene encodes CDR1 MDHEN and CDR2 SYDVKM. The CDR3 has 15 amino acids.

This clonotype was counted many times. The chain couples TRBV29-1 to TRBJ2-5; no firm D call. Trimming removed 4 bases from V and 10 bases from J, with 16 bases in between. The germline V gene has CDR1 SQVTM and CDR2 ANQGSEA. The CDR3 is made up of 12 amino acids. The CDR3 is CSVGNEDWGQYF. CDR3 coding DNA: TGCAGCGTTGGTAACGAAGACTGGGGCCAGTACTTC.

This clonotype was detected many times. The V gene is TRBV30, the J gene TRBJ2-4, with D possibly matching TRBD2 (5 bases). Trimming removed 4 bases from V and 3 bases from J, with 7 bases in between. CDR1 and CDR2 from the germline V gene are GTSNPN and SVGIG (reference sequence). The CDR3 extends over 12 amino acids. CDR3 loop: CAWIGDKNIQYF. The CDR3 coding sequence is TGTGCCTGGATCGGGGACAAAAACATTCAGTACTTC.

This clonotype occurred a few times. V usage is TRBV15 and J usage is TRBJ2-1, with TRBD2 identical over 13 bases. The CDR3 totals 17 residues. J gave up 4 bases and V 4 bases, and 7 bases lay outside the gene matches. The V gene's germline CDR1 is LNHNV and CDR2 YYDKDF (reference sequence). The CDR3 reads CATSKTSGREHYNEQFF. CDR3 sequence (DNA): TGTGCCACCAGCAAAACTAGCGGGAGGGAACATTACAATGAGCAGTTCTTC. The full variable domain, in which reference TRBV15 and TRBJ2-1 provide the parts outside the CDR3, is DAMVIQNPRYQVTQFGKPVTLSCSQTLNHNVMYWYQQKSSQAPKLLFHYYDKDFNNEADTPDNFQSRRPNTSFCFLDIRSPGLGDTAMYLCATSKTSGREHYNEQFFGPGTRLTVL.

This clonotype was observed a few times. The CDR3 DNA reads TGTGCCAGCAGCGTAGGTGGGACTAGATTTGATGCGCAGTATTTT. It is translated as CASSVGGTRFDAQYF. V usage is TRBV9 and J usage is TRBJ2-3; 8 bases are a match to TRBD2. The germline gives CDR1 SGDLS, CDR2 YYNGEE. The junction had 10 bases not matched to a gene; V was cut back by 0 bases and J by 10 bases. CDR3 length equals 15 residues.

The gene calls are TRBV10-3 and TRBJ1-1; 10 bases agree with TRBD1. The J segment lost 2 bases and the V segment lost 3 bases, leaving 3 bases of the junction unmatched. Germline CDR1 and CDR2: ENHRY and SYGVKD. This CDR3 region has 15 residues. Here the CDR3 reads CAISEGQGENTEAFF. The CDR3 region has the DNA TGTGCCATCAGTGAAGGACAGGGGGAAAACACTGAAGCTTTCTTT.

J is TRBJ1-4 and V is TRBV7-8, with a possible D match to TRBD1 (6 bases). The CDR3 consists of 15 residues. The germline gives CDR1 SGHVS, CDR2 FQNEAQ. The V end lost 5 bases, the J end lost 7 bases, and 17 bases lay between the germline ends. The CDR3 nucleotides are TGTGCCAGCAGCCCATATATGGGGGGCGGTGAAAAACTGTTTTTT. This sequence encodes CASSPYMGGGEKLFF.

This clonotype came up many times. The chain has TRBV9 and TRBJ1-1; weak D call: TRBD1 (5 bases). This CDR3 comprises 14 residues. The ends were cut back, 5 bases at V and 6 bases at J, with 17 bases in the middle. CDR1 and CDR2 from the germline V gene are SGDLS and YYNGEE. The CDR3 is CASSRVGTSPEAFF. CDR3 sequence (DNA): TGTGCCAGCAGTCGCGTAGGGACGAGCCCTGAAGCTTTCTTT. The complete variable domain, with remaining parts taken from reference TRBV9 and TRBJ1-1, reads DSGVTQTPKHLITATGQRVTLRCSPRSGDLSVYWYQQSLDQGLQFLIQYYNGEERAKGNILERFSAQQFPDLHSELNLSSLELGDSALYFCASSRVGTSPEAFFGQGTRLTVV.

CDR3 sequence reads: CASSSTSHSYNEQFF. The CDR3 DNA reads as TGTGCCAGCAGCAGCACTAGTCACTCCTACAATGAGCAGTTCTTC. The V gene is TRBV5-5, the J gene TRBJ2-1; D is perhaps TRBD2 (5 bases). Germline V gene data show CDR1 as SGHKS and CDR2 as YYEKEE (reference sequence). The ends were cut back, 4 bases at V and 0 bases at J, with 11 bases in the middle. The CDR3 loop spans 15 amino acids.

The chain employs TRBV28 and TRBJ2-1; D may match TRBD1 or TRBD2 (5 bases each). The length of the CDR3 is 14 residues. The germline gives CDR1 MDHEN, CDR2 SYDVKM. With 7 bases removed from V and 6 bases from J, the gap between germline ends came to 16 bases. The CDR3 DNA is TGTGCCAGCATCCTGAGTGGGGGTGGCAATGAGCAGTTCTTC. Translation: CASILSGGGNEQFF.

This clonotype turned up a few times. This sequence joins TRBV19 and TRBJ2-1; tentative D call: TRBD2 (5 bases). CDR3 size: 14 residues. Germline CDR1 is LNHDA and CDR2 is SQIVND (reference sequence). V lost 6 bases and J lost 6, with 15 bases in between. The CDR3 coding sequence is TGTGCCAGTAGCGGGGTCGGCCCCCTCAATGAGCAGTTCTTC. Translation gives CASSGVGPLNEQFF. Full variable domain (remainder filled in from reference TRBV19 and TRBJ2-1): DGGITQSPKYLFRKEGQNVTLSCEQNLNHDAMYWYRQDPGQGLRLIYYSQIVNDFQKGDIAEGYSVSREKKESFPLTVTSAQKNPTAFYLCASSGVGPLNEQFFGPGTRLTVL.

The V gene is TRBV29-1, the J gene TRBJ2-1; no firm D call. CDR1 and CDR2 from the germline V gene are SQVTM and ANQGSEA. CDR3 length equals 10 residues. V lost 7 bases, J lost 3 bases, and 4 bases lay in between. CDR3 amino acids: CSAVYNEQFF. CDR3 DNA sequence: TGCAGCGCGGTCTACAATGAGCAGTTCTTC.

The chain uses TRBV6-1 and TRBJ1-2, with 7 positions matching TRBD1. CDR3 length: 12 residues. Germline V gene lookup returns CDR1 MNHNS and CDR2 SASEGT. Unmatched junction bases numbered 4, after V lost 8 bases and J lost 4 bases. CDR3 sequence reads: CASQGQRYGYTF. The CDR3 DNA reads TGTGCCAGCCAGGGACAGCGCTATGGCTACACCTTC.

Ten or more counts support this clonotype. The chain combines TRBV15 with TRBJ1-1; D is unresolved. Germline-derived CDR1 and CDR2 are LNHNV and YYDKDF (reference sequence). This CDR3 is 13 amino acids long. Trimming took 0 bases from V and 0 from J, leaving 2 bases between them. The CDR3 sequence: CATSRELNTEAFF. Written as DNA, the CDR3 is TGTGCCACCAGCAGAGAACTGAACACTGAAGCTTTCTTT. The whole variable domain, filled in from reference TRBV15 and TRBJ1-1, reads DAMVIQNPRYQVTQFGKPVTLSCSQTLNHNVMYWYQQKSSQAPKLLFHYYDKDFNNEADTPDNFQSRRPNTSFCFLDIRSPGLGDTAMYLCATSRELNTEAFFGQGTRLTVV.

This clonotype turned up a few times. The chain uses TRBV27 and TRBJ2-1; D may correspond to TRBD1 or TRBD2 (6 bases each). The CDR3 contains 16 residues. CDR1 is MNHEY and CDR2 is SMNVEV in the germline V gene (reference sequence). V was trimmed by 3 bases and J by 0 bases, leaving 12 bases between them. The CDR3 spells CASSFGGLSSYNEQFF. The CDR3 nucleotides are TGTGCCAGCAGTTTTGGGGGGCTGAGCTCCTACAATGAGCAGTTCTTC.

J is TRBJ1-2 and V is TRBV12-3 or TRBV12-4; D is unclear. The V gene lost 2 bases and the J gene lost 4 bases, with 5 bases spanning the gap. There are 12 residues in the CDR3. CDR3 in DNA: TGTGCCAGCAGTTTATGGACCTATGGCTACACCTTC. Protein product: CASSLWTYGYTF.